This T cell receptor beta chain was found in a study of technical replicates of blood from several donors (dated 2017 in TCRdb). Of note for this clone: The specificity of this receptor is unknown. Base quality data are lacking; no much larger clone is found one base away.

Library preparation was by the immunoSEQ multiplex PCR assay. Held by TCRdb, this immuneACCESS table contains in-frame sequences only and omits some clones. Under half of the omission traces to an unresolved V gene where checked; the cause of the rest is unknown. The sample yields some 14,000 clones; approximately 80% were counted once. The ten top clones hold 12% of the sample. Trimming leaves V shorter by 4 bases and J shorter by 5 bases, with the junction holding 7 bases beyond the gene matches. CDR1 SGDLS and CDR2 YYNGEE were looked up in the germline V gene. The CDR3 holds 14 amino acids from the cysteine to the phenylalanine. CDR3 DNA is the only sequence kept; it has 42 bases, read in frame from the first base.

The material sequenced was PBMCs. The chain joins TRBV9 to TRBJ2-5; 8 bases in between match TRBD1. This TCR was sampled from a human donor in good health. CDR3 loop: CASSPRTGLETQYF. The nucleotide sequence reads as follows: TGTGCCAGCAGCCCACGGACAGGGTTGGAGACCCAGTACTTC.